A single T cell receptor beta chain is shown here with its context. The CDR3 sequence is 17 residues long. The V and J ends lost 1 base and 0 bases respectively, with 10 bases between them. Per the germline V gene, CDR1 is MNHNS and CDR2 is SASEGT. This record belongs to a study of T cell changes during pregnancy in multiple sclerosis. Assay: immunoSEQ multiplex PCR; the TCRdb copy retains only in-frame clones and omits some. This table has 75,000 to 95,000 clones, 70% to 90% appearing once. The source was peripheral blood, collected in the first trimester of pregnancy. V usage is TRBV6-1 and J usage is TRBJ1-6; D call uncertain. This TCR was sampled from a female donor in good health, enrolled as a control in a pregnancy study. The CDR3 DNA sequence: TGTGCCAGCAGTGAAGATGGGAGGAGCTCCTATAATTCACCCCTCCACTTT. Protein product: CASSEDGRSSYNSPLHF.